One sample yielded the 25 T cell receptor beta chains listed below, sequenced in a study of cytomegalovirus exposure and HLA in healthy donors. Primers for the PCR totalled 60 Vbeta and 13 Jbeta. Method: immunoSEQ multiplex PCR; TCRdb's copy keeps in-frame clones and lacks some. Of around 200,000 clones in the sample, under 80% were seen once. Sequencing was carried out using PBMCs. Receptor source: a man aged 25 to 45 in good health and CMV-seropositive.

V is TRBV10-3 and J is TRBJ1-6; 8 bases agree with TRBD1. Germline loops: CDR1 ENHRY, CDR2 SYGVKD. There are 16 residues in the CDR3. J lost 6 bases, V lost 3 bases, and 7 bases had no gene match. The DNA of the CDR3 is TGTGCCATCAGTGATTTGGACAGGGACATTAATTCACCCCTCCACTTT. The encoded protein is CAISDLDRDINSPLHF.

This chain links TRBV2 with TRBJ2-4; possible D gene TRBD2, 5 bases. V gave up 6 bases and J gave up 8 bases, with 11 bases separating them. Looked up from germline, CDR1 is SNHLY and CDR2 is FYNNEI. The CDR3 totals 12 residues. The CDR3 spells CASRADGDIQYF. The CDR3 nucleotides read TGTGCCAGCAGGGCGGACGGGGACATTCAGTACTTC.

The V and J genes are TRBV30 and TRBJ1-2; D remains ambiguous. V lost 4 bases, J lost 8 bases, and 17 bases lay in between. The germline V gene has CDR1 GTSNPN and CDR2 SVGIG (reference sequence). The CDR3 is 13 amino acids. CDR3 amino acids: CAWIVGHPKGYTF. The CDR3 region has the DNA TGTGCCTGGATCGTTGGCCACCCGAAGGGCTACACCTTC.

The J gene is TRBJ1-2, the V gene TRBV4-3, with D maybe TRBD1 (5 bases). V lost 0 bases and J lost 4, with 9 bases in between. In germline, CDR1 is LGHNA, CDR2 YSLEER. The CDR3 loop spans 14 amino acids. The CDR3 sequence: CASSQEGGSYGYTF. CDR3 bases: TGCGCCAGCAGCCAAGAGGGGGGGAGCTATGGCTACACCTTC.

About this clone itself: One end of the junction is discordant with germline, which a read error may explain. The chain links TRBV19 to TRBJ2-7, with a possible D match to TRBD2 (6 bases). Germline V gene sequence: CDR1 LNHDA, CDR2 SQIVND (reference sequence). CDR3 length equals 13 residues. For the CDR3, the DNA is TGTGCCAGTAGTATAGACCGGGGAGGCGAGCAGCACTTC. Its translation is CASSIDRGGEQHF.

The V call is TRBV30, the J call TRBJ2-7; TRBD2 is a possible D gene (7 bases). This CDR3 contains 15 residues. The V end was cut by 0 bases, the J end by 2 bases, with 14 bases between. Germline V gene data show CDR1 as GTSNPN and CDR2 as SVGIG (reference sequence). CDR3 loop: CAWSVWRGGTYEQYF. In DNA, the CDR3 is TGTGCCTGGAGTGTGTGGAGGGGGGGGACCTACGAGCAGTACTTC.

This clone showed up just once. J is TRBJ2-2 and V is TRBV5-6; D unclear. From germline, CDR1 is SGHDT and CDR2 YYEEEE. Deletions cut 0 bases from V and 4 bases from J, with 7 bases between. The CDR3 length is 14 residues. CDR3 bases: TGTGCCAGCAGCTTGGCTACAGCCACCGGGGAGCTGTTTTTT. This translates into CASSLATATGELFF.

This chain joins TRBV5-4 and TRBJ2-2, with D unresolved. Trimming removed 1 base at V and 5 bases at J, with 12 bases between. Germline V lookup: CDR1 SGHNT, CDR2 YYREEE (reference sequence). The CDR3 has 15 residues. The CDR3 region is CASSLNTEPTGELFF. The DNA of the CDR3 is TGTGCCAGCAGCTTGAACACGGAGCCTACCGGGGAGCTGTTTTTT.

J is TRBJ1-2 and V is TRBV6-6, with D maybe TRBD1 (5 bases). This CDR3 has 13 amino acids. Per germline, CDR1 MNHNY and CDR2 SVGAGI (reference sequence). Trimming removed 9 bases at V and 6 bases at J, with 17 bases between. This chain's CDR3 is CASFFVQGHGYTF. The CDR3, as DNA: TGTGCCAGTTTTTTCGTTCAGGGTCATGGCTACACCTTC.

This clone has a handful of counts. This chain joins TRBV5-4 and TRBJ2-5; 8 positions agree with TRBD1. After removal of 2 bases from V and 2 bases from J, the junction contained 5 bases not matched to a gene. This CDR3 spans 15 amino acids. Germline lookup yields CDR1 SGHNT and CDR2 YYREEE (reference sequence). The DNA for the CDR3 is TGTGCCAGCAGCTTCCAGGGGGCGGGACAAGAGACCCAGTACTTC. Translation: CASSFQGAGQETQYF.

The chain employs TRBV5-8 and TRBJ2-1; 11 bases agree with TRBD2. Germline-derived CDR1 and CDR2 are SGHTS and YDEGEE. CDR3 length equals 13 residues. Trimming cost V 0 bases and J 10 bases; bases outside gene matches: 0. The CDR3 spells CASSLGLAGEQFF. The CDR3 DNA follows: TGTGCCAGCAGCTTGGGACTAGCGGGAGAGCAGTTCTTC.

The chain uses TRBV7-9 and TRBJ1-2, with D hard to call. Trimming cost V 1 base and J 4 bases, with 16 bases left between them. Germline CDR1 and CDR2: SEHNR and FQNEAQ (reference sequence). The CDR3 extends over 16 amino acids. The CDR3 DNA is TGTGCCAGCAGCTTAGACGTGAGGTTCCCTTTCTATGGCTACACCTTC. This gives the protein CASSLDVRFPFYGYTF.

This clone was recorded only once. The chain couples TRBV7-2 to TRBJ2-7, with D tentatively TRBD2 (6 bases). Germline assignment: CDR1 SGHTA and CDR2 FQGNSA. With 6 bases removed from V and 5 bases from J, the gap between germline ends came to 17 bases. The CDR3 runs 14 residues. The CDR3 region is CASSPGLPWDEQYF. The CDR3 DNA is TGTGCCAGCAGTCCGGGACTCCCGTGGGACGAGCAGTACTTC.

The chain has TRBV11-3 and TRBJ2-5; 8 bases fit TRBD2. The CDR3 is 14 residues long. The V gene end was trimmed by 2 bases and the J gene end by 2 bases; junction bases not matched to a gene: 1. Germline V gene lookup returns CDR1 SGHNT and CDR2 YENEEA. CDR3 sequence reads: CASSLSGGQETQYF. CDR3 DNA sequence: TGTGCCAGCAGCTTATCGGGGGGGCAAGAGACCCAGTACTTC.

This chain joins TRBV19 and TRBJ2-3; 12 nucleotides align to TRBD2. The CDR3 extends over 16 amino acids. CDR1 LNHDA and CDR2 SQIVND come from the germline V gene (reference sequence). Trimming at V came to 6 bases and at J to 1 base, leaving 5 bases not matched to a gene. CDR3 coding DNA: TGTGCCAGTAGGACTAGCGGGAGTCCGGGCACAGATACGCAGTATTTT. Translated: CASRTSGSPGTDTQYF.

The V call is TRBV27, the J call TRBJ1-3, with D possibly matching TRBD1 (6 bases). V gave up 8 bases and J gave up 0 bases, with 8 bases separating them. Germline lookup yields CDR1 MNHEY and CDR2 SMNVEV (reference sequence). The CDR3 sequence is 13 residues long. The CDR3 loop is CASSGDSGNTIYF. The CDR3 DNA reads TGTGCCAGCTCAGGGGACTCTGGAAACACCATATATTTT.

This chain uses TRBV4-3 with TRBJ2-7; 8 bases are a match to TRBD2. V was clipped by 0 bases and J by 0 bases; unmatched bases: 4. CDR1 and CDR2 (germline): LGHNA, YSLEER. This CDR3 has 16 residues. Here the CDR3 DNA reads TGCGCCAGCAGCCAAGAGGGCGGGGGGAACTCCTACGAGCAGTACTTC. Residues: CASSQEGGGNSYEQYF.

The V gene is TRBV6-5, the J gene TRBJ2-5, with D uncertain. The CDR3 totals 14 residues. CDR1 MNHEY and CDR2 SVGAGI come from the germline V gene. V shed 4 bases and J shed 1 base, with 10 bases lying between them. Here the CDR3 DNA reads TGTGCCAGCAGTTTGTCGACTGCCCAAGAGACCCAGTACTTC. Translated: CASSLSTAQETQYF.

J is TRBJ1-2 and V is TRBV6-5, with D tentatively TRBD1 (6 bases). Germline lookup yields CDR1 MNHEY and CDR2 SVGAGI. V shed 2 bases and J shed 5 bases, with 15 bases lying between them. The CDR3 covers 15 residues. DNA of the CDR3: TGTGCCAGCAGTTACCGTCCCGGGACAAGTTATGGCTACACCTTC. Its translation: CASSYRPGTSYGYTF.

The CDR3 region has the DNA TGTGCCAGTACCCCCCCGGGGTCAACTAATGAAAAACTGTTTTTT. Encoded protein: CASTPPGSTNEKLFF. The chain recombines TRBV19 with TRBJ1-4; D is undetermined. V was clipped by 7 bases and J by 0 bases, with 12 bases between them. The CDR3 runs to 15 residues. CDR1 LNHDA and CDR2 SQIVND come from the germline V gene (reference sequence).

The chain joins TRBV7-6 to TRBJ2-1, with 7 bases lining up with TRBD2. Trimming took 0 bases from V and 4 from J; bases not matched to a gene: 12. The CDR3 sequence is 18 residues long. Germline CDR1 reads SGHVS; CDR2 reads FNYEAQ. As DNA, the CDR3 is TGTGCCAGCAGCTTAGCTTTATACGGAGCGGGATTATACAATGAGCAGTTCTTC. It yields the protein CASSLALYGAGLYNEQFF. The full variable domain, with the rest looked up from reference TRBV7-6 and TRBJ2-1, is GAGVSQSPRYKVTKRGQDVALRCDPISGHVSLYWYRQALGQGPEFLTYFNYEAQQDKSGLPNDRFSAERPEGSISTLTIQRTEQRDSAMYRCASSLALYGAGLYNEQFFGPGTRLTVL.

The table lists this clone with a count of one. CDR3 in amino acids: CASSLLGSGEETQYF. The DNA of the CDR3 is TGTGCCAGCAGTTTATTGGGCAGTGGTGAAGAGACCCAGTACTTC. The rearrangement joins TRBV28 to TRBJ2-5; no definite D call. The CDR3 covers 15 residues. Per germline, CDR1 MDHEN and CDR2 SYDVKM. Trimming cost V 1 base and J 3 bases, with 12 bases left between them.

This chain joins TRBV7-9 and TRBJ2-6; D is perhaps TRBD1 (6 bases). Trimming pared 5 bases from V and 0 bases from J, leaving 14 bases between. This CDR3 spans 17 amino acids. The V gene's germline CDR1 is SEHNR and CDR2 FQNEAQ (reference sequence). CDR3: CASSPEGQISGANVLTF. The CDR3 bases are TGTGCCAGCAGCCCCGAGGGACAAATCTCTGGGGCCAACGTCCTGACTTTC.

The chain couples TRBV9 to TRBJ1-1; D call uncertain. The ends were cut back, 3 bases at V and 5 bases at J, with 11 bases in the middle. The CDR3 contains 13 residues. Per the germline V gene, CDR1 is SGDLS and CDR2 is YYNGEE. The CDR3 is CASSAAVVTEAFF. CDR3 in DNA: TGTGCCAGCAGCGCCGCAGTTGTAACTGAAGCTTTCTTT.

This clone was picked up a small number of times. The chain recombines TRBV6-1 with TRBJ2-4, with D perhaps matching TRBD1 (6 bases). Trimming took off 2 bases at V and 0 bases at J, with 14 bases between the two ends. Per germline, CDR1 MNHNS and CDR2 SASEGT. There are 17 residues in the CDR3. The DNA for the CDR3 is TGTGCCAGCAGTGAAATTGGGTGGGACATAGCCAAAAACATTCAGTACTTC. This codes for CASSEIGWDIAKNIQYF.